These 9 T cell receptor beta chains came from one sample sequenced in a study of blood T cell repertoires in COVID-19. Sequenced by immunoSEQ multiplex PCR; TCRdb stores in-frame clones only, minus some. The sample includes some 230,000 clones, roughly 81% of them seen just once. The sample was peripheral blood. The receptors derive from a man aged 35-49 years with acute or convalescent COVID-19.

This chain connects TRBV9 to TRBJ2-2; 9 bases are shared with TRBD2. V trimming: 3 bases; J trimming: 0 bases; junction bases outside the gene matches: 9. The CDR3 covers 18 residues. Looked up from germline, CDR1 is SGDLS and CDR2 is YYNGEE. The DNA for the CDR3 is TGTGCCAGCAGCGCTACCGGGACTAGCCAGCCGAACACCGGGGAGCTGTTTTTT. This sequence encodes CASSATGTSQPNTGELFF.

This chain joins TRBV19 and TRBJ1-5; a possible D gene is TRBD1 (6 bases). Germline V gene data show CDR1 as LNHDA and CDR2 as SQIVND (reference sequence). CDR3 length equals 17 residues. Trimming shortened V by 5 bases and J by 0 bases, and 17 bases separated the two germline ends. CDR3 region: CASSSSGTSPSNQPQHF. For the CDR3, the DNA is TGTGCCAGTAGTTCTTCCGGGACATCCCCTAGCAATCAGCCCCAGCATTTT.

The chain is built from TRBV6-5 and TRBJ2-5; D might be TRBD1 (6 bases). The CDR3 covers 13 residues. V dropped 6 bases and J dropped 1 base, with 9 bases sitting between them. Germline assignment: CDR1 MNHEY and CDR2 SVGAGI. This CDR3 is CASRRTAQETQYF. The CDR3 DNA reads as TGTGCCAGCAGACGGACAGCCCAAGAGACCCAGTACTTC.

The DNA of the CDR3 is TGTGCCAGCCCGGGACAGGGGAACACTGAAGCTTTCTTT. Protein product: CASPGQGNTEAFF. This chain uses TRBV6-5 with TRBJ1-1; 9 bases map to TRBD1. Germline CDR1 reads MNHEY; CDR2 reads SVGAGI. Unmatched junction bases numbered 2, after V lost 8 bases and J lost 1 base. CDR3 length: 13 residues.

This chain connects TRBV5-1 to TRBJ2-1, with D perhaps TRBD1 (6 bases). In germline, CDR1 is SGHRS, CDR2 YFSETQ. The CDR3 spans 14 residues. Trimming took 6 bases from V and 0 from J, leaving 10 bases between them. Written as DNA, the CDR3 is TGCGCCAGCAAGGACAGTAGCTCCTACAATGAGCAGTTCTTC. It specifies CASKDSSSYNEQFF. Looking up the rest from reference TRBV5-1 and TRBJ2-1 gives the full variable domain: KAGVTQTPRYLIKTRGQQVTLSCSPISGHRSVSWYQQTPGQGLQFLFEYFSETQRNKGNFPGRFSGRQFSNSRSEMNVSTLELGDSALYLCASKDSSSYNEQFFGPGTRLTVL.

The V gene is TRBV2, the J gene TRBJ1-2, with 7 bases aligning to TRBD1. The CDR3 contains 13 residues. The V gene end was trimmed by 4 bases and the J gene end by 5 bases; junction bases not matched to a gene: 4. Germline V lookup: CDR1 SNHLY, CDR2 FYNNEI. The CDR3 sequence: CASSVGQTYGYTF. CDR3 nucleotides: TGTGCCAGCAGTGTGGGACAGACATATGGCTACACCTTC.

The table lists this clone with a count of one. The DNA of the CDR3 is TGTGCCTTGCAAGACGGACTAGCGGCGAACACCGGGGAGCTGTTTTTT. Protein sequence: CALQDGLAANTGELFF. The rearrangement joins TRBV7-9 to TRBJ2-2, with 10 positions matching TRBD2. CDR1 is SEHNR and CDR2 is FQNEAQ in the germline V gene (reference sequence). The CDR3 is 16 amino acids. V dropped 11 bases and J dropped 0; count of bases not matched to a gene: 9. Filled out from reference TRBV7-9 and TRBJ2-2, the complete variable domain reads DTGVSQNPRHKITKRGQNVTFRCDPISEHNRLYWYRQTLGQGPEFLTYFQNEAQLEKSRLLSDRFSAERPKGSFSTLEIQRTEQGDSAMYLCALQDGLAANTGELFFGEGSRLTVL.

The chain links TRBV4-3 to TRBJ2-7, with no clear D. The CDR3 has 16 residues. Trimming took 0 bases from V and 0 from J, leaving 12 bases between them. Germline V gives CDR1 LGHNA, CDR2 YSLEER. The chain's CDR3 is CASSQDLGILSYEQYF. CDR3 DNA: TGCGCCAGCAGCCAAGATCTGGGCATTCTCTCCTACGAGCAGTACTTC.

The gene calls are TRBV7-9 and TRBJ1-1; no firm D call. V was clipped by 2 bases and J by 6 bases, with 10 bases between them. Germline CDR1 SEHNR, CDR2 FQNEAQ (reference sequence). The length of the CDR3 is 13 residues. The CDR3 is CASSLNGKAEAFF. The CDR3 DNA reads as TGTGCCAGCAGCTTAAACGGGAAAGCTGAAGCTTTCTTT.